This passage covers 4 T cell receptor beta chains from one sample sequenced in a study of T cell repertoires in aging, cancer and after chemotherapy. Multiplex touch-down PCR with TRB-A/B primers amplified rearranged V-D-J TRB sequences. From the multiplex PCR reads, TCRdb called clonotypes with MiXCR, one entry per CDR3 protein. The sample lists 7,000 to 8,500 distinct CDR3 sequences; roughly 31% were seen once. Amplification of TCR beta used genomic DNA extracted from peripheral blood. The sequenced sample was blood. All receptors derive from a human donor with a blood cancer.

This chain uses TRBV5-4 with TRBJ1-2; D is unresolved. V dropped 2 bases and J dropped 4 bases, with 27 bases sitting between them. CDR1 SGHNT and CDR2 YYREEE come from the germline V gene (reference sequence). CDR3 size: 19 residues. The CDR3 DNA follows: TGTGCCAGCAGCTTTCCTCTGTCCGGGGTACAAGCCCTACCCTATGGCTACACCTTC. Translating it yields CASSFPLSGVQALPYGYTF.

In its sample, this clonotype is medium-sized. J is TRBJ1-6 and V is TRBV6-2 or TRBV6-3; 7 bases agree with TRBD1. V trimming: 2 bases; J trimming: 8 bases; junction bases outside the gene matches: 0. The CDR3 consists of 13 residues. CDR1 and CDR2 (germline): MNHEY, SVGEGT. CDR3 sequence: CASSYRGHSPLHF. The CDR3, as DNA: TGTGCCAGCAGTTACAGGGGGCATTCACCCCTCCACTTT.

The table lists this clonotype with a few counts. The CDR3 loop is CASSLVEGETQYF. The DNA for the CDR3 is TGTGCCAGCAGTTTGGTGGAGGGGGAGACCCAGTACTTC. V gene TRBV12-3 or TRBV12-4 combines with J gene TRBJ2-5, with D perhaps TRBD2 (6 bases). This CDR3 has 13 amino acids. The germline V and J ends were trimmed by 3 bases and 5 bases, with 10 bases remaining between them.

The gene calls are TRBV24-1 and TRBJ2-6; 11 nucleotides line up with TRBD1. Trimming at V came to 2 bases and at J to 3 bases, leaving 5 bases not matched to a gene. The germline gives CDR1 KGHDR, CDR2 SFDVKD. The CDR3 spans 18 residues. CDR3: CATSDSGTGGGGANVLTF. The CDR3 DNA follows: TGTGCCACCAGTGATTCCGGGACAGGGGGTGGTGGGGCCAACGTCCTGACTTTC.